This T cell receptor (beta chain) was recorded in a study of blood T cell repertoires in COVID-19. Here immunoSEQ multiplex PCR was the method, and the copy in TCRdb shows in-frame clones only, minus some. The sample has 15,000 to 20,000 clones, roughly 88% seen once. Resolution of symptoms, clearance, or two negative PCRs was present in recovered Cohort 3 donors. CDR3 length: 20 residues. Trimming cost V 3 bases and J 1 base; bases outside gene matches: 14. Germline V gene sequence: CDR1 WSHSY, CDR2 SAAADI. The chain recombines TRBV10-2 with TRBJ2-1; TRBD2 matches 11 bases. Source material: PBMCs or T cells enriched from blood (not recorded which). This TCR came from a woman aged 30 to 39 who had recovered from COVID-19. The CDR3 DNA follows: TGCGCCAGCAGTGATCGAGGGGGGACTAGCGGAGGGGTTTCCTACAATGAGCAGTTCTTC. Amino acids: CASSDRGGTSGGVSYNEQFF.